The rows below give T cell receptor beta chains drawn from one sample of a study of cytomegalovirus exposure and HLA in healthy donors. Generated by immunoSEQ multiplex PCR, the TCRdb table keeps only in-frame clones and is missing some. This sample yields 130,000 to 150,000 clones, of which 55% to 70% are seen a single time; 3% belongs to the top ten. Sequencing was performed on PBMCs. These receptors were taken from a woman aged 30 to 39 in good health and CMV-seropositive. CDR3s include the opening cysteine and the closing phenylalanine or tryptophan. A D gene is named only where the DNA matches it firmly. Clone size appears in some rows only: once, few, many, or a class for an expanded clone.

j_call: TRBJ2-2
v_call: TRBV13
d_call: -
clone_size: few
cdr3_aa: CASARRTGVGGELFF
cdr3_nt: TGTGCCAGCGCAAGGAGGACGGGAGTGGGCGGGGAGCTGTTTTTT

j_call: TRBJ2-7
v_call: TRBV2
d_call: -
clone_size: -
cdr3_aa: CASSEQGRDYEQYF
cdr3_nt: TGTGCCAGCAGTGAGCAGGGCAGGGACTACGAGCAGTACTTC

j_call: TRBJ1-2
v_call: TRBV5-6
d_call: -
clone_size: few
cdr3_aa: CASSSRRGYGYTF
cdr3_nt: TGTGCCAGCAGCTCCCGAAGGGGCTATGGCTACACCTTC

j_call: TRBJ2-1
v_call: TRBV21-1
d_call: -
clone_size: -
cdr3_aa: CASREGRGLPYNEQFF
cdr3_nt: TGTGCCAGCAGGGAAGGGAGAGGACTCCCTTACAATGAGCAGTTCTTC

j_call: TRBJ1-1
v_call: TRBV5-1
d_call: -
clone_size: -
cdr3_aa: CASSTLNYGEAFF
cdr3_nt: TGCGCCAGCAGCACTCTGAACTATGGTGAAGCTTTCTTT

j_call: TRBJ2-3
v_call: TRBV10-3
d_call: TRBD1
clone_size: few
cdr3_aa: CAISESGRGRADTQYF
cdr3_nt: TGTGCCATCAGTGAGTCCGGCAGGGGGCGAGCAGATACGCAGTATTTT

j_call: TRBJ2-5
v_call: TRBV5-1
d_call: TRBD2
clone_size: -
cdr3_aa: CASSPGGGETQYF
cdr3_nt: TGCGCCAGCAGCCCCGGGGGGGGCGAGACCCAGTACTTC

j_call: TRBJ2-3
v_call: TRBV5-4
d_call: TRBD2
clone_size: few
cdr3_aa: CASSSPRAGRPGTDTQYF
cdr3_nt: TGTGCCAGCAGCTCCCCTCGAGCCGGGAGGCCTGGCACAGATACGCAGTATTTT

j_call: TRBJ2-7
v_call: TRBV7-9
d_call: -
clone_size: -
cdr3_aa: CASSRLGALYEQYF
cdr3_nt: TGTGCCAGCAGCCGCCTGGGGGCCCTCTACGAGCAGTACTTC

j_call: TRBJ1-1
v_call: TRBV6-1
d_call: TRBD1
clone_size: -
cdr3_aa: CASSEAGQTKAFF
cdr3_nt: TGTGCCAGCAGTGAAGCGGGACAGACAAAAGCTTTCTTT

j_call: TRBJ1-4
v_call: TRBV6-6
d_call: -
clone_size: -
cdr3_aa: CASSHRAISEKLFF
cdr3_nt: TGTGCCAGCTCTCACAGGGCGATAAGTGAAAAACTGTTTTTT

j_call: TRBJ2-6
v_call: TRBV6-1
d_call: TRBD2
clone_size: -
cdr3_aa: CASRPGGSGANVLTF
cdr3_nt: TGTGCCAGCAGGCCGGGAGGCTCTGGGGCCAACGTCCTGACTTTC

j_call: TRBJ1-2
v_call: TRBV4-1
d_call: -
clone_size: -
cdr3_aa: CASSQGVNYGYTF
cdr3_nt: TGCGCCAGCAGCCAAGGAGTTAACTATGGCTACACCTTC

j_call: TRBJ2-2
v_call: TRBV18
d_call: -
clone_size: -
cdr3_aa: CASSSQGRANTGELFF
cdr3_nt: TGTGCCAGCTCATCACAGGGGAGGGCGAACACCGGGGAGCTGTTTTTT

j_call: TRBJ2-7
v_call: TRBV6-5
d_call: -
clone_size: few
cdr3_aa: CASSRFQGNDEQYF
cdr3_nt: TGTGCCAGCAGTAGGTTTCAGGGGAATGACGAGCAGTACTTC

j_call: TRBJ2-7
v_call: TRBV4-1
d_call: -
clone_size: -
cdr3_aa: CASSQEGGALYYEQYF
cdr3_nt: TGCGCCAGCAGCCAAGAAGGCGGGGCCCTTTACTACGAGCAGTACTTC